The present T cell receptor beta chain was sequenced within a study of OX40 agonist ivuxolimab in advanced cancers. Concerning this clone itself: Its matching antigen is unknown.

Study-level results: Normalized T-cell clonal expansion was also low in a subset of nonresponders.

Here immunoSEQ multiplex PCR was the method, and the copy in TCRdb shows in-frame clones only, minus some. Among about 99,000 clones listed, about 96% were seen once. The material was CD4+ or CD8+ T cells sorted from blood, obtained in a trial of the OX40 agonist ivuxolimab. The TCR sequence derives from an adult with an advanced solid tumor such as melanoma, head and neck, liver or kidney cancer.

The chain's CDR3 is CASSLGQGMEAFF. CDR3 in DNA: TGTGCCAGCAGCCTAGGACAGGGCATGGAAGCTTTCTTT. The chain has TRBV6-5 and TRBJ1-1; 8 bases align to TRBD1. Germline lookup yields CDR1 MNHEY and CDR2 SVGAGI. CDR3 length equals 13 residues. J was trimmed by 8 bases and V by 6 bases; bases with no gene match: 8.